Below, 5 T cell receptor beta chains from the same sample are listed, as sequenced in a study of siplizumab effects on memory and regulatory T cells. The repertoire was sequenced with immunoSEQ multiplex PCR; TCRdb's copy has only in-frame clones and lacks some. The sample lists some 64,000 clones, around three quarters seen once, with roughly 0.4% in the top ten. Sequences were obtained from memory CD4+ T cells sorted from blood. These receptors all stem from a human donor in good health.

This chain uses TRBV10-3 with TRBJ2-5, with D possibly TRBD2 on 6 matching bases. Deletions cut 4 bases from V and 0 bases from J, with 15 bases between. The germline gives CDR1 ENHRY, CDR2 SYGVKD. This CDR3 spans 16 amino acids. This CDR3 is CAISGSVTGDQETQYF. In nucleotides, the CDR3 is TGTGCCATCAGTGGCTCCGTGACGGGGGACCAAGAGACCCAGTACTTC.

This clone showed up just a few times. The V gene is TRBV30, the J gene TRBJ2-2, with D perhaps given as TRBD1 or TRBD2 (5 bases each). Trimming cost V 0 bases and J 2 bases, with 16 bases left between them. The CDR3 is made up of 17 amino acids. From germline, CDR1 is GTSNPN and CDR2 SVGIG (reference sequence). CDR3 DNA: TGTGCCTGGAGTGTAGGAAGAGGGGCCAGAAACACCGGGGAGCTGTTTTTT. Amino acid sequence: CAWSVGRGARNTGELFF.

This clone was observed a handful of times. The CDR3 sequence is CASSPGTPYGYTF. In DNA form, the CDR3 reads TGTGCCAGCAGCCCCGGGACACCCTATGGCTACACCTTC. V gene TRBV11-2 combines with J gene TRBJ1-2; TRBD1 is a possible D gene (6 bases). Trimming left V 5 bases short and J 4 bases short, with 11 bases between. The CDR3 contains 13 residues. Germline V CDR1 and CDR2: SGHAT, FQNNGV.

This clone has just one count. This chain uses TRBV30 with TRBJ1-2; D is ambiguous. Germline V gene lookup returns CDR1 GTSNPN and CDR2 SVGIG (reference sequence). Trimming took off 4 bases at V and 2 bases at J, with 8 bases between the two ends. CDR3 length: 12 residues. Here the CDR3 reads CAWTEGNYGYTF. DNA for the CDR3: TGTGCCTGGACCGAAGGGAACTATGGCTACACCTTC.

A few counts support this clone. This rearrangement joins TRBV6-6 to TRBJ1-6; 7 positions agree with TRBD1. The V gene's germline CDR1 is MNHNY and CDR2 SVGAGI (reference sequence). J lost 10 bases, V lost 6 bases, and 9 bases had no gene match. The CDR3 has 14 residues. The CDR3 sequence: CASRQTGRESPLHF. The CDR3, as DNA: TGTGCCAGCAGACAGACAGGGCGTGAGTCACCCCTCCACTTT.